This passage covers 13 T cell receptor beta chains from one sample sequenced in a study of blood T cell repertoires in COVID-19. Profiled with immunoSEQ multiplex PCR; TCRdb holds only in-frame clones, not every one. The top ten clones hold more than 0.85% of a sample with 90,000 or so clones, around 87% of them seen once. The sample was peripheral blood. The source is a human donor in a cohort sampled during active COVID-19.

This rearrangement joins TRBV9 to TRBJ1-3; D perhaps matches TRBD1 (6 bases). The ends were cut back, 4 bases at V and 0 bases at J, with 11 bases in the middle. Germline V gene lookup returns CDR1 SGDLS and CDR2 YYNGEE. The length of the CDR3 is 15 residues. DNA of the CDR3: TGTGCCAGCAGCTTTGGACAGATCTCTGGAAACACCATATATTTT. This translates into CASSFGQISGNTIYF.

The chain has TRBV5-3 and TRBJ1-6; D unclear. TRBV5-3 is filed as an ORF, its function uncertain. V lost 4 bases and J 13 bases, leaving 12 bases between the germline ends. This CDR3 comprises 12 residues. CDR3 residues: CARSLRASPLHF. CDR3 DNA: TGTGCCAGAAGCCTCCGAGCCTCCCCCCTCCACTTT.

This clone appeared once. V is TRBV19 and J is TRBJ2-4; D not certain. The CDR3 covers 14 residues. The germline V and J ends were trimmed by 7 bases and 5 bases, with 15 bases remaining between them. Germline values: CDR1 LNHDA, CDR2 SQIVND (reference sequence). CDR3 sequence (DNA): TGTGCCAGTATCGACCCCGGGTCGGAAAACATTCAGTACTTC. It specifies CASIDPGSENIQYF.

The V call is TRBV18, the J call TRBJ2-1; 10 bases fit TRBD1. The CDR3 contains 18 residues. Unmatched junction bases numbered 12, after V lost 5 bases and J lost 2 bases. CDR1 and CDR2 (germline): KGHSH, LQKENI. The CDR3 sequence is CASSSLSGTGVTYNEQFF. CDR3 coding DNA: TGTGCCAGCTCATCTCTTTCCGGGACAGGGGTGACCTACAATGAGCAGTTCTTC.

The V call is TRBV28, the J call TRBJ2-3; D ambiguous. CDR3 length: 15 amino acids. Per the germline V gene, CDR1 is MDHEN and CDR2 is SYDVKM. V lost 5 bases and J 0 bases, leaving 12 bases between the germline ends. CDR3 residues: CASSLPALSTDTQYF. CDR3 sequence (DNA): TGTGCCAGCAGTCTACCTGCCTTAAGCACAGATACGCAGTATTTT.

The chain carries TRBV14 and TRBJ2-2; a weak D match, TRBD2 (6 bases). V dropped 1 base and J dropped 2 bases, with 8 bases sitting between them. Germline CDR1 SGHDN, CDR2 FVKESK. There are 15 residues in the CDR3. The CDR3 spells CASSQVAVNTGELFF. Here the CDR3 DNA reads TGTGCCAGCAGCCAAGTAGCGGTAAACACCGGGGAGCTGTTTTTT.

J is TRBJ2-7 and V is TRBV5-3, with 7 bases identical to TRBD2. TRBV5-3 is identified as an open reading frame with a role that is uncertain. This CDR3 region has 14 residues. V was pared by 1 base and J by 5 bases, with 6 bases of the junction left unmatched. The CDR3 spells CARSLREGIHEQYF. CDR3 sequence (DNA): TGTGCCAGAAGCTTGAGGGAGGGAATCCACGAGCAGTACTTC.

This chain joins TRBV4-1 and TRBJ2-2; 7 nucleotides align to TRBD2. This CDR3 region has 16 residues. Unmatched junction bases numbered 5, after V lost 2 bases and J lost 2 bases. The germline CDR1 and CDR2 sequences are MGHRA and YSYEKL. The CDR3 region has the DNA TGCGCCAGCAGCCAACCCTTAGCGGGCAACACCGGGGAGCTGTTTTTT. It encodes CASSQPLAGNTGELFF.

In this sample, this clone turned up a few times. The chain links TRBV3-1 (or the pseudogene TRBV3-2) to TRBJ2-1; D is perhaps TRBD1 (7 bases). The V end lost 4 bases, the J end lost 6 bases, and 10 bases lay between the germline ends. The CDR3 spans 13 residues. Germline CDR1 is LGHDT and CDR2 is YNNKEL (reference sequence). CDR3 sequence (DNA): TGTGCCAGCAGCCCTCAGGGGGGCAATGAGCAGTTCTTC. Its translation: CASSPQGGNEQFF.

The chain is built from TRBV3-1 (or the pseudogene TRBV3-2) and TRBJ2-1; unclear D gene. Trimming stripped 0 bases from V and 10 bases from J, with 16 bases between. CDR3 length: 15 residues. Looked up from germline, CDR1 is LGHDT and CDR2 is YNNKEL (reference sequence). The CDR3 region is CASSQDAAESREQFF. In nucleotides, the CDR3 is TGTGCCAGCAGCCAAGATGCGGCCGAAAGTCGGGAGCAGTTCTTC.

V is TRBV25-1 and J is TRBJ2-3; 8 bases map to TRBD2. The junction had 11 bases not matched to a gene; V was cut back by 3 bases and J by 3 bases. CDR1 and CDR2 (germline): MGHDK, SYGVNS. The CDR3 loop spans 17 amino acids. The CDR3 loop is CASSDRSGSMRTDTQYF. CDR3 bases: TGTGCCAGCAGTGACCGGAGCGGGAGTATGAGGACAGATACGCAGTATTTT.

This chain links TRBV7-9 with TRBJ2-1, with D possibly TRBD2 on 6 matching bases. From germline, CDR1 is SEHNR and CDR2 FQNEAQ (reference sequence). The V and J ends lost 6 bases and 6 bases respectively, with 9 bases between them. The CDR3 spans 12 residues. CDR3 protein: CASRHSGNEQFF. DNA of the CDR3: TGTGCCAGCAGACATAGCGGCAATGAGCAGTTCTTC.

This chain links TRBV9 with TRBJ2-3; 8 nucleotides align to TRBD1. The CDR3 consists of 16 residues. The junction had 9 bases not matched to a gene; V was cut back by 2 bases and J by 4 bases. Germline V lookup: CDR1 SGDLS, CDR2 YYNGEE. CDR3 sequence (DNA): TGTGCCAGCAGCGTTCGGGACAGGTCCTTTTCAGATACGCAGTATTTT. It specifies CASSVRDRSFSDTQYF. Full variable domain (rest looked up from reference TRBV9 and TRBJ2-3): DSGVTQTPKHLITATGQRVTLRCSPRSGDLSVYWYQQSLDQGLQFLIQYYNGEERAKGNILERFSAQQFPDLHSELNLSSLELGDSALYFCASSVRDRSFSDTQYFGPGTRLTVL.